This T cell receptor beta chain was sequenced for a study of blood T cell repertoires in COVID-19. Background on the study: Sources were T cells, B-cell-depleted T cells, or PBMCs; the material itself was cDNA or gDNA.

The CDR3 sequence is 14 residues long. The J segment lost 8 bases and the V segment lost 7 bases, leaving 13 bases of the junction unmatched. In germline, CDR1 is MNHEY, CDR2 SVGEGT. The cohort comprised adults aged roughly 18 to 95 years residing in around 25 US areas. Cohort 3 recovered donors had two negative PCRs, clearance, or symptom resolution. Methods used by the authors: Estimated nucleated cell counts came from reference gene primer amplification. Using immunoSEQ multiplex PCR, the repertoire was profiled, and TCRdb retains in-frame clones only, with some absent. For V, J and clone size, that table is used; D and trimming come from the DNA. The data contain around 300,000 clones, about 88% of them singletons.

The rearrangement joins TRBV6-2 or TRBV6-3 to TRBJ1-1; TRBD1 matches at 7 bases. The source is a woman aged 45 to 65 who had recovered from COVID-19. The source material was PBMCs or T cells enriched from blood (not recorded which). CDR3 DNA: TGTGCCAGCACCCCGACAGGGTCTGCCAGGGAAGCTTTCTTT. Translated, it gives CASTPTGSAREAFF.